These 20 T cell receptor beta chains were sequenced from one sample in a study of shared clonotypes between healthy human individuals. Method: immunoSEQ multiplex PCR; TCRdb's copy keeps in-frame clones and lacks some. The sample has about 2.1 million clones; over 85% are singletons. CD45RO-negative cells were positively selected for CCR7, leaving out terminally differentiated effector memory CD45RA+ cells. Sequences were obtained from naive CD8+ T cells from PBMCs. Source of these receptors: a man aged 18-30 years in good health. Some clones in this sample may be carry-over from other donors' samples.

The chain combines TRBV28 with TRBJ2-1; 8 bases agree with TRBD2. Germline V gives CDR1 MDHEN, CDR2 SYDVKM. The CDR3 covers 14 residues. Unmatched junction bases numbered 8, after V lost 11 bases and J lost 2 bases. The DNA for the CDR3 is TGTGCCGGATCGGGAGGGTTCCCCTACAATGAGCAGTTCTTC. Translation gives CAGSGGFPYNEQFF.

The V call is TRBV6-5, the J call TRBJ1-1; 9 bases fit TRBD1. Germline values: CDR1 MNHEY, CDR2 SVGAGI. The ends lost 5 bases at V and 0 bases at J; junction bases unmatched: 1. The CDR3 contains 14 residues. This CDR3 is CASSHRGLNTEAFF. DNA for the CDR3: TGTGCCAGCAGTCACAGGGGGCTGAACACTGAAGCTTTCTTT.

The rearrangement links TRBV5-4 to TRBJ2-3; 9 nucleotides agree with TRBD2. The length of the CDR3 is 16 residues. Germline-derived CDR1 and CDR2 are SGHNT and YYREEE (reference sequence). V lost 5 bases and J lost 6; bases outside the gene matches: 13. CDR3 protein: CASSTKREAMADTQYF. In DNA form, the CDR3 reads TGTGCCAGCAGTACTAAGCGGGAGGCGATGGCGGATACGCAGTATTTT.

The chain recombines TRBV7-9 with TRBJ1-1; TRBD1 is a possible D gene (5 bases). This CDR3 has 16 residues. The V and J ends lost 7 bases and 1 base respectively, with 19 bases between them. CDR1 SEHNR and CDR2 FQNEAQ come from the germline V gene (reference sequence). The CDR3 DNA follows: TGTGCCAGCACGGGGGGAGGGGAAACTCCGAACACTGAAGCTTTCTTT. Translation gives CASTGGGETPNTEAFF. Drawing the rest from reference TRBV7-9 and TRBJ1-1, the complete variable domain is DTGVSQNPRHKITKRGQNVTFRCDPISEHNRLYWYRQTLGQGPEFLTYFQNEAQLEKSRLLSDRFSAERPKGSFSTLEIQRTEQGDSAMYLCASTGGGETPNTEAFFGQGTRLTVV.

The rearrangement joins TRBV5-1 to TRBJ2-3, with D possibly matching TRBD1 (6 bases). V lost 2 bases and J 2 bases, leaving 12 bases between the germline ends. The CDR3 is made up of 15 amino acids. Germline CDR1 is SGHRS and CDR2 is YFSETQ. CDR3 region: CASSFWDMTTDTQYF. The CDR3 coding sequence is TGCGCCAGCAGCTTTTGGGACATGACCACAGATACGCAGTATTTT.

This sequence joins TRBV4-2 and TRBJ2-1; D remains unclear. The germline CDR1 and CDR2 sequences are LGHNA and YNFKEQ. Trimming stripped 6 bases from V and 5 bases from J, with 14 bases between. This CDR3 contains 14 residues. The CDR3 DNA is TGTGCCAGCAGTCTCATGGACCGCCACAATGAGCAGTTCTTC. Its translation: CASSLMDRHNEQFF.

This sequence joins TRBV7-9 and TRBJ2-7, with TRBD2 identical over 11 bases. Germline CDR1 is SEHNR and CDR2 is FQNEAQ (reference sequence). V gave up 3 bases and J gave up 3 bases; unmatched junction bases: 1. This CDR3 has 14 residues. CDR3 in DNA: TGTGCCAGCAGCTTTACTAGCGGGAGCTACGAGCAGTACTTC. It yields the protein CASSFTSGSYEQYF. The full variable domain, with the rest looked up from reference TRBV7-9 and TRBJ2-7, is DTGVSQNPRHKITKRGQNVTFRCDPISEHNRLYWYRQTLGQGPEFLTYFQNEAQLEKSRLLSDRFSAERPKGSFSTLEIQRTEQGDSAMYLCASSFTSGSYEQYFGPGTRLTVT.

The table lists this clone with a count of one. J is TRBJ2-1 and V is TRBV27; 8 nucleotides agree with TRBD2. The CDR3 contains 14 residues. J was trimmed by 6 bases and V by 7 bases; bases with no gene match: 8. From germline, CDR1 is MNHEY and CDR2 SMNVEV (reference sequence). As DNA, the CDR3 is TGTGCCAGCACCTTCACGGGACTAGGCAATGAGCAGTTCTTC. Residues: CASTFTGLGNEQFF.

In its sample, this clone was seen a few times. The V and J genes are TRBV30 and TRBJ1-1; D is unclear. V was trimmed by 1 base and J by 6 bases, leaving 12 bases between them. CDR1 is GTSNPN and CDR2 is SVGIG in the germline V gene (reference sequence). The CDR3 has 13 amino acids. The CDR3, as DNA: TGTGCCTGGAGTGCTCGAGGGTTATCTGAAGCTTTCTTT. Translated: CAWSARGLSEAFF.

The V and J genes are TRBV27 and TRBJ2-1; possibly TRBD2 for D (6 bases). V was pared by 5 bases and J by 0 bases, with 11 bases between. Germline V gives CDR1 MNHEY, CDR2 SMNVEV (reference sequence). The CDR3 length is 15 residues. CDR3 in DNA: TGTGCCAGCAGTGCCCGGGACTCCTCCTACAATGAGCAGTTCTTC. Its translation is CASSARDSSYNEQFF.

The CDR3 sequence is CASSLKGPTYEQYF. The CDR3 coding sequence is TGCGCCAGCAGCTTGAAGGGGCCGACCTACGAGCAGTACTTC. This chain joins TRBV5-1 and TRBJ2-7; perhaps TRBD1 as D (5 bases). V shed 1 base and J shed 2 bases, with 10 bases lying between them. The CDR3 spans 14 residues. CDR1 is SGHRS and CDR2 is YFSETQ in the germline V gene.

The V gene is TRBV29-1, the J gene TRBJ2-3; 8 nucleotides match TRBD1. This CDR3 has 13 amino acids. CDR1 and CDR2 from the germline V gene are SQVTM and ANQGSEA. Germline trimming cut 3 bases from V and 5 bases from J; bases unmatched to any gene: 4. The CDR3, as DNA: TGCAGCGTTGACGCAGGGGGCAGAGATACGCAGTATTTT. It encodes CSVDAGGRDTQYF.

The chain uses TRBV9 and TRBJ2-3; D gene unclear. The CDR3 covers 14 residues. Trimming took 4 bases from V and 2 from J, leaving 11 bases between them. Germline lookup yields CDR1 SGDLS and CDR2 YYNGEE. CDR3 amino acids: CASSKQTYTDTQYF. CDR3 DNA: TGTGCCAGCAGCAAACAAACCTACACAGATACGCAGTATTTT. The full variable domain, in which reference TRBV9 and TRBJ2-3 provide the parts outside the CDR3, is DSGVTQTPKHLITATGQRVTLRCSPRSGDLSVYWYQQSLDQGLQFLIQYYNGEERAKGNILERFSAQQFPDLHSELNLSSLELGDSALYFCASSKQTYTDTQYFGPGTRLTVL.

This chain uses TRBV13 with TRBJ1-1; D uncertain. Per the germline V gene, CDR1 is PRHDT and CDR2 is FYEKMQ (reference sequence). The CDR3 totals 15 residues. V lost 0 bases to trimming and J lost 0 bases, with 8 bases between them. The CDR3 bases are TGTGCCAGCAGCTTAGGCCCCAGCATGAACACTGAAGCTTTCTTT. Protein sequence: CASSLGPSMNTEAFF.

CDR3 region: CASSEGTYNEQFF. CDR3 nucleotide sequence: TGTGCCAGCAGTGAGGGCACCTACAATGAGCAGTTCTTC. The V and J genes are TRBV6-1 and TRBJ2-1; D call uncertain. The CDR3 is 13 amino acids. Deletions cut 3 bases from V and 2 bases from J, with 5 bases between. Germline V lookup: CDR1 MNHNS, CDR2 SASEGT.

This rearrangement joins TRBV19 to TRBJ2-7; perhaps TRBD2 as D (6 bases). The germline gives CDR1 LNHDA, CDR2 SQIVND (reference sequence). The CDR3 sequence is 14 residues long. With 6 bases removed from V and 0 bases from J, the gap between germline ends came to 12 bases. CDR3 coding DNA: TGTGCCAGTAGACCTAGCGTGAGCTCCTACGAGCAGTACTTC. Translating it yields CASRPSVSSYEQYF.

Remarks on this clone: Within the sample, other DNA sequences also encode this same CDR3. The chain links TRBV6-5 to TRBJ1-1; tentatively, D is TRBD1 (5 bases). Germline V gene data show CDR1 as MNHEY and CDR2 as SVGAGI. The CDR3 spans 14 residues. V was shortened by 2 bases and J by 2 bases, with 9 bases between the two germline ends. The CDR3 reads CASSYLGGNTEAFF. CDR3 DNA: TGTGCCAGCAGTTACCTGGGGGGTAACACTGAAGCTTTCTTT.

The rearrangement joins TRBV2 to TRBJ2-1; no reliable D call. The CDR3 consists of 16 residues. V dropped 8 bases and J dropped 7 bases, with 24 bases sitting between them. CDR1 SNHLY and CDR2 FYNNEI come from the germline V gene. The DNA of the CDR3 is TGTGCCAGCCCCCCCCCTTGGGCGGCAGTGGATAATGAGCAGTTCTTC. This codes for CASPPPWAAVDNEQFF.

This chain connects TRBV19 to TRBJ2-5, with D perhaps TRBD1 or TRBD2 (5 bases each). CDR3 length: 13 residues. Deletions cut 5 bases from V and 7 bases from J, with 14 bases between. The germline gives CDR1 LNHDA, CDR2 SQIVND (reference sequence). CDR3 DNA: TGTGCCAGTAGTCCCTCCCAGGGAGCGACCCAGTACTTC. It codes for CASSPSQGATQYF.

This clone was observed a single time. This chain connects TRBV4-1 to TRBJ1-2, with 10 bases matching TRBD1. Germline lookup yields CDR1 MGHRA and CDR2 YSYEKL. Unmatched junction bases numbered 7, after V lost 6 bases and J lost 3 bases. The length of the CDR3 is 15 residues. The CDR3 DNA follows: TGCGCCAGCAGGTCCCCGGGGACAGGGGACTATGGCTACACCTTC. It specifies CASRSPGTGDYGYTF.